The 15 T cell receptor beta chains below were found in one sample sequenced in a study of cytomegalovirus exposure and HLA in healthy donors. PCR used 60 Vbeta primers and 13 Jbeta primers. The method was immunoSEQ multiplex PCR; TCRdb's version includes in-frame clones alone and lacks a portion of them. The record lists about 72,000 clones, of which the ten most abundant hold 2.7%. Sample: PBMCs. Receptor source: a man aged 40-50 years in good health and CMV-seronegative.

The chain has TRBV6-5 and TRBJ2-1; tentatively, D is TRBD2 (5 bases). Germline CDR1 is MNHEY and CDR2 is SVGAGI. The CDR3 sequence is 14 residues long. Trimming left V 2 bases short and J 3 bases short, with 8 bases between. The CDR3: CASSYRGYYNEQFF. CDR3 sequence (DNA): TGTGCCAGCAGTTACCGGGGTTACTACAATGAGCAGTTCTTC.

This chain joins TRBV10-3 and TRBJ1-1; D ambiguous. Germline V gene sequence: CDR1 ENHRY, CDR2 SYGVKD. V lost 10 bases to trimming and J lost 1 base, with 13 bases between them. The CDR3 totals 13 residues. The CDR3 sequence: CANREAENTEAFF. DNA for the CDR3: TGTGCCAACCGCGAGGCAGAGAACACTGAAGCTTTCTTT.

The chain uses TRBV21-1 and TRBJ2-1; the DNA was not compared with TRBD1, the D call given in the table. TRBV21-1 is an annotated pseudogene. CDR3 length: 15 amino acids. In DNA, the CDR3 is TGTGCCCGACCGTTCCGGACAGGGGGCTTGGTTGAGCAGTTCTTC. The encoded protein is CARPFRTGGLVEQFF.

As for this clone: An end of the junction differs from the germline gene, which may be a read error. The gene calls are TRBV9 and TRBJ2-1, with 9 bases identical to TRBD2. The CDR3 loop spans 18 amino acids. Germline lookup yields CDR1 SGDLS and CDR2 YYNGEE. The CDR3 DNA reads as TGTGCCAGCAGCGACACACGGGCTAGCGGGGCCCACCACAAAGAGCAGTTCTTC. Its translation: CASSDTRASGAHHKEQFF.

This chain joins TRBV13 and TRBJ2-7; TRBD1 might be the D (6 bases). CDR3 length equals 15 residues. The V and J ends lost 4 bases and 3 bases respectively, with 16 bases between them. Germline V gives CDR1 PRHDT, CDR2 FYEKMQ (reference sequence). CDR3 nucleotides: TGTGCCAGCAGCTCTAAAGACAGGCCACTCTACGAGCAGTACTTC. This translates into CASSSKDRPLYEQYF.

This chain connects TRBV5-1 to TRBJ1-1; no definite D call. This CDR3 is built from 13 residues. Trimming took 5 bases from V and 1 from J, leaving 9 bases between them. Germline values: CDR1 SGHRS, CDR2 YFSETQ. CDR3 bases: TGCGCCAGCAGGAAAACCGGGAACACTGAAGCTTTCTTT. As protein: CASRKTGNTEAFF. The full variable domain, with the rest looked up from reference TRBV5-1 and TRBJ1-1, is KAGVTQTPRYLIKTRGQQVTLSCSPISGHRSVSWYQQTPGQGLQFLFEYFSETQRNKGNFPGRFSGRQFSNSRSEMNVSTLELGDSALYLCASRKTGNTEAFFGQGTRLTVV.

V is TRBV7-3 and J is TRBJ1-1; 7 nucleotides match TRBD1. The length of the CDR3 is 14 residues. J lost 4 bases, V lost 4 bases, and 6 bases had no gene match. Germline-derived CDR1 and CDR2 are SGHTA and FQGTGA. The CDR3 bases are TGTGCCAGCAGCTCAGGGGGTATGGGCACTGAAGCTTTCTTT. Translating it yields CASSSGGMGTEAFF.

The V call is TRBV11-3, the J call TRBJ1-1; D is unresolved. CDR1 is SGHNT, CDR2 YENEEA, per germline. The length of the CDR3 is 15 residues. Trimming cost V 5 bases and J 10 bases, with 23 bases left between them. The CDR3 region is CASSQGVSGGGRAFF. The CDR3 nucleotides are TGTGCCAGCAGCCAAGGAGTATCGGGTGGAGGTCGAGCTTTCTTT.

V gene TRBV9 combines with J gene TRBJ2-1; 9 bases line up with TRBD1. Germline V gene sequence: CDR1 SGDLS, CDR2 YYNGEE. The CDR3 spans 17 residues. J gave up 2 bases and V 0 bases, and 6 bases lay outside the gene matches. This CDR3 is CASSVALGTGPYNEQFF. The CDR3 nucleotides read TGTGCCAGCAGCGTAGCTCTCGGGACAGGGCCCTACAATGAGCAGTTCTTC.

The CDR3 sequence is CASSGGGGRLGGYTF. The CDR3 DNA reads as TGTGCCAGCAGTGGGGGCGGGGGCAGACTAGGTGGCTACACCTTC. The J gene is TRBJ1-2, the V gene TRBV6-1, with D possibly TRBD1 on 6 matching bases. The germline gives CDR1 MNHNS, CDR2 SASEGT. This CDR3 contains 15 residues. With 4 bases removed from V and 7 bases from J, the gap between germline ends came to 19 bases.

This chain joins TRBV7-9 and TRBJ2-5; D may be TRBD2 (5 bases). CDR1 SEHNR and CDR2 FQNEAQ come from the germline V gene (reference sequence). CDR3 length: 13 amino acids. Deletions cut 5 bases from V and 5 bases from J, with 12 bases between. CDR3 sequence: CASSRTSGETQYF. CDR3 coding DNA: TGTGCCAGCAGCCGAACCTCGGGGGAGACCCAGTACTTC.

The chain is built from TRBV29-1 and TRBJ2-2; 11 bases map to TRBD2. CDR1 SQVTM and CDR2 ANQGSEA come from the germline V gene. The J segment lost 7 bases and the V segment lost 4 bases, leaving 5 bases of the junction unmatched. The CDR3 spans 14 residues. The CDR3 region has the DNA TGCAGCGTTGTAGCGGGGGGGCGAAACGGGGAGCTGTTTTTT. Residues: CSVVAGGRNGELFF.

The chain recombines TRBV30 with TRBJ2-2; no firm D call. V lost 2 bases, J lost 5 bases, and 12 bases lay in between. This CDR3 is built from 14 residues. Germline values: CDR1 GTSNPN, CDR2 SVGIG (reference sequence). DNA of the CDR3: TGTGCCTGGAGTTATACAGCCCGGACCGGGGAGCTGTTTTTT. Its protein product is CAWSYTARTGELFF.

V is TRBV30 and J is TRBJ1-1; 8 nucleotides agree with TRBD1. Germline CDR1 GTSNPN, CDR2 SVGIG (reference sequence). This CDR3 spans 12 amino acids. In DNA form, the CDR3 reads TGTGGCGGCGGCAGGGGGCTGGATGAAGCTTTCTTT. Its protein product is CGGGRGLDEAFF.

The chain is built from TRBV25-1 and TRBJ2-7; possibly TRBD1 for D (7 bases). Germline V gene lookup returns CDR1 MGHDK and CDR2 SYGVNS. There are 14 residues in the CDR3. The ends were cut back, 5 bases at V and 2 bases at J, with 13 bases in the middle. This CDR3 is CASSTAGQTYEQYF. CDR3 DNA sequence: TGTGCCAGCAGTACGGCGGGACAGACCTACGAGCAGTACTTC.